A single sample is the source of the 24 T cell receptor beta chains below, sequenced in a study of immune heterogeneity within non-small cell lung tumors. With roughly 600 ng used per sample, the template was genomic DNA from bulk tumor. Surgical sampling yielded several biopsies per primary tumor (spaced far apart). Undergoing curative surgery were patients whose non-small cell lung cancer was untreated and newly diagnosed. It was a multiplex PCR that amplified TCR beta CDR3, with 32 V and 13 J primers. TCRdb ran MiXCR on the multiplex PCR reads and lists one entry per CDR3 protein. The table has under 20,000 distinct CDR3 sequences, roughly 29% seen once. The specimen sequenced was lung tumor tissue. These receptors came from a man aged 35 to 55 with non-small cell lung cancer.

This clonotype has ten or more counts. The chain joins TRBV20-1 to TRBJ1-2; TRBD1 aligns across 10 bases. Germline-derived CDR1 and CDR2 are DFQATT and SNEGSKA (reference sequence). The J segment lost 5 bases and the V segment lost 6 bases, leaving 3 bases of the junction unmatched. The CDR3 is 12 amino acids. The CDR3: CSAPGQGYGYTF. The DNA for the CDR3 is TGCAGTGCCCCGGGACAGGGGTATGGCTACACCTTC.

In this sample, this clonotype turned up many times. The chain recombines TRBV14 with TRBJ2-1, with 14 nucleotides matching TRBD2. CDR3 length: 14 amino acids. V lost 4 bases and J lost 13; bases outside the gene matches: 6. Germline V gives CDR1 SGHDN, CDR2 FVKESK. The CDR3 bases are TGTGCCAGCAGCCCGAGGACTAGCGGGAGGTTACAGTTCTTC. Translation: CASSPRTSGRLQFF.

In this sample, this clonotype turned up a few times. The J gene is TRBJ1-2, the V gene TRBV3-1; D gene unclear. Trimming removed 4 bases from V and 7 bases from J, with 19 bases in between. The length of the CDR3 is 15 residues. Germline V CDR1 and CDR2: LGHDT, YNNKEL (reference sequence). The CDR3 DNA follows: TGTGCCAGCAGCCGTACGCGGCGGTCCCATAGTGGCTACACCTTC. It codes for CASSRTRRSHSGYTF.

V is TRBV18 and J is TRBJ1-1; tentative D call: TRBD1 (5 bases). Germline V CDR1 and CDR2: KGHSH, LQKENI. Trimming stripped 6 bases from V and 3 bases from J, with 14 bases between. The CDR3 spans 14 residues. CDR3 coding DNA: TGTGCCAGCTCTGGAACGGGGGGGGACACTGAAGCTTTCTTT. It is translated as CASSGTGGDTEAFF.

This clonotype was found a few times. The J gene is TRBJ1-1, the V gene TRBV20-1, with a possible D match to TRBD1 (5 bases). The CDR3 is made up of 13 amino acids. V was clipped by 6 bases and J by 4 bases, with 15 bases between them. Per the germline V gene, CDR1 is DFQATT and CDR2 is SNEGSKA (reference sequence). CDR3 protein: CSAIKGAGTEAFF. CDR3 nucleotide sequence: TGCAGTGCCATTAAAGGGGCGGGCACTGAAGCTTTCTTT.

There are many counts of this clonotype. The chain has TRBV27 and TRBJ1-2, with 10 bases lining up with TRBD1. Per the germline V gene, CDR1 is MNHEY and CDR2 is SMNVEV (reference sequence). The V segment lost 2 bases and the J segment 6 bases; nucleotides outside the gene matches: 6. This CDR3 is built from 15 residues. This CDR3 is CASSLRDRGLDGYTF. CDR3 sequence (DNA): TGTGCCAGCAGTTTAAGGGACAGGGGACTTGATGGCTACACCTTC.

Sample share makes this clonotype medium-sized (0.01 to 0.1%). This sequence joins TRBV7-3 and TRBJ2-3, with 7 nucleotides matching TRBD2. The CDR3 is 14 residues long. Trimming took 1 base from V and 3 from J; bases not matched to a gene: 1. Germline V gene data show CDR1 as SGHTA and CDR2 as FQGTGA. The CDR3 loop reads CASSLNGRTDTQYF. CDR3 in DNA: TGTGCCAGCAGCTTAAACGGGAGGACAGATACGCAGTATTTT.

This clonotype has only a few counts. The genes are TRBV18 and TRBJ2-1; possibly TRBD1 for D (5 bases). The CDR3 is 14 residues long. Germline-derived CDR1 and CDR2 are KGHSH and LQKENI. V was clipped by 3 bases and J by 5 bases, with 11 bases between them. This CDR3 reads CASSPFSRDNEQFF. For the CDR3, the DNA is TGTGCCAGCTCACCGTTCTCCAGGGACAATGAGCAGTTCTTC.

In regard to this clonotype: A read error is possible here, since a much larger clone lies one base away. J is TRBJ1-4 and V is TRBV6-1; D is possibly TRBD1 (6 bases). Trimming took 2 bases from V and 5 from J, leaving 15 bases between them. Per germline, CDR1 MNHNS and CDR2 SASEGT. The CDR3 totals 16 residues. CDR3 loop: CASSEFGQSRNEKLFF. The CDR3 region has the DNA TGTGCCAGCAGTGAATTTGGACAGAGTCGAAATGAAAAACTGTTTTTT.

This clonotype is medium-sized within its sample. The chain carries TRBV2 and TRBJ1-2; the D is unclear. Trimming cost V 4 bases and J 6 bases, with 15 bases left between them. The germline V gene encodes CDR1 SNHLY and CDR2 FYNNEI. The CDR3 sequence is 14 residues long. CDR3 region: CASSVLGKADGYTF. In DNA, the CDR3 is TGTGCCAGCAGTGTTTTGGGTAAGGCGGATGGCTACACCTTC.

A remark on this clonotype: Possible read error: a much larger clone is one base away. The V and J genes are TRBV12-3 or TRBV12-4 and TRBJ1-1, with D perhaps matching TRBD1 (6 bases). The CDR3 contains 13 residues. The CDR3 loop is CASTQDSNNEAFF. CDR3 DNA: TGTGCCAGCACCCAGGACAGCAACAATGAAGCTTTCTTT.

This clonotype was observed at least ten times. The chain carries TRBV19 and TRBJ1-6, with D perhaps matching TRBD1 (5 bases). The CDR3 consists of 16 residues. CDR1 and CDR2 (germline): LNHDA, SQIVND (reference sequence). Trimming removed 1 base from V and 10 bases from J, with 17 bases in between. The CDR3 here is CASSIVPGPGGSPLHF. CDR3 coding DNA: TGTGCCAGTAGTATAGTGCCGGGACCCGGCGGGTCACCCCTCCACTTT. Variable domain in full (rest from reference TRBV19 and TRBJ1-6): DGGITQSPKYLFRKEGQNVTLSCEQNLNHDAMYWYRQDPGQGLRLIYYSQIVNDFQKGDIAEGYSVSREKKESFPLTVTSAQKNPTAFYLCASSIVPGPGGSPLHFGNGTRLTVT.

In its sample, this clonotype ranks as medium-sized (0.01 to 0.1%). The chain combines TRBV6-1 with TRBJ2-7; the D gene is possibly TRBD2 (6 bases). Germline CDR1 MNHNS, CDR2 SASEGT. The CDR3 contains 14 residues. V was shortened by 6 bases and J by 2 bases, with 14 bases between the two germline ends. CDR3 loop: CASSTLAGPYEQYF. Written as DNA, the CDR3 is TGTGCCAGCAGCACGTTGGCGGGACCCTACGAGCAGTACTTC.

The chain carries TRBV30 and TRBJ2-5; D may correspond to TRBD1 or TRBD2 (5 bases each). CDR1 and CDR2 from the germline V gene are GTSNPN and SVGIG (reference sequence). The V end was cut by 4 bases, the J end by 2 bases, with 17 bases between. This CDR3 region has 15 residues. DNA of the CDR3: TGTGCCTGGAATTCACTCGGGACCTCACAAGAGACCCAGTACTTC. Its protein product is CAWNSLGTSQETQYF.

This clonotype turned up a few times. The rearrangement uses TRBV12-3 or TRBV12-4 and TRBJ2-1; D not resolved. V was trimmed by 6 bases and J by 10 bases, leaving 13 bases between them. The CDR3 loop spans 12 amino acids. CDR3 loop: CASSPRQGEQFF. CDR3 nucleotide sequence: TGTGCCAGCAGCCCTAGACAAGGGGAGCAGTTCTTC.

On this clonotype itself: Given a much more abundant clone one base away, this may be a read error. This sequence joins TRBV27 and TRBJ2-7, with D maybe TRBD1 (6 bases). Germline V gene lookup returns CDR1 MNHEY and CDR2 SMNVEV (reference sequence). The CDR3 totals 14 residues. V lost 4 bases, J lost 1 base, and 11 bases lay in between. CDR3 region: CASSYKGVSYEQYF. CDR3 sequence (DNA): TGTGCCAGCAGTTATAAGGGGGTGTCCTACGAGCAGTACTTC.

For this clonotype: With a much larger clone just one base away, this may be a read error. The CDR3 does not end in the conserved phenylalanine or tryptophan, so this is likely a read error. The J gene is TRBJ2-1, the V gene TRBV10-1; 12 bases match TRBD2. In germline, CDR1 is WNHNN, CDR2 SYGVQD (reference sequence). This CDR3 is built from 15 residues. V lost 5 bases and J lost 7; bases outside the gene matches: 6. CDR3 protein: CASSLTSGSGNEQFI. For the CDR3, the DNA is TGCGCCAGCAGTTTGACTAGCGGGAGCGGGAATGAGCAGTTCATC.

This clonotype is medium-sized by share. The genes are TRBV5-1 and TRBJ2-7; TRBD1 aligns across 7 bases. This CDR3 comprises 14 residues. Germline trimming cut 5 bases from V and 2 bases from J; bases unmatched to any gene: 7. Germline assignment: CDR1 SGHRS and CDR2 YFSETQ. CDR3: CASRTGTATYEQYF. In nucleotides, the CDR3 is TGCGCCAGCAGGACCGGGACAGCTACCTACGAGCAGTACTTC.

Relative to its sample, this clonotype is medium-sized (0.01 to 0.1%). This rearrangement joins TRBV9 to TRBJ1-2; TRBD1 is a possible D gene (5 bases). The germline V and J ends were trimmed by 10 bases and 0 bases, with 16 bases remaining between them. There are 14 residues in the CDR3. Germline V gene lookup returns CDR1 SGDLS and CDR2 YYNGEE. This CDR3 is CASGGSRANYGYTF. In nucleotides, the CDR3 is TGTGCCTCTGGGGGGAGTCGAGCTAACTATGGCTACACCTTC.

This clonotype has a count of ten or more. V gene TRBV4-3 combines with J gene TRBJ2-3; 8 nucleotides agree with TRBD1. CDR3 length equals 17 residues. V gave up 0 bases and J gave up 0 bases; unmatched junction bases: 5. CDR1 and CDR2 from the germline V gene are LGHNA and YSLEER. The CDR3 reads CASSQEPGGTSTDTQYF. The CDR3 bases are TGCGCCAGCAGCCAAGAGCCAGGGGGCACTAGCACAGATACGCAGTATTTT.

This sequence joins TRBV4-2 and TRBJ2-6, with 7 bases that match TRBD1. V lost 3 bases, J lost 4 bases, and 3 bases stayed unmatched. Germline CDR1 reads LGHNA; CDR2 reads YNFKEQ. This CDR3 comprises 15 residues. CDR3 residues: CASSQTGTGANVLTF. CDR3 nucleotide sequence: TGTGCCAGCAGCCAGACAGGGACGGGGGCCAACGTCCTGACTTTC.

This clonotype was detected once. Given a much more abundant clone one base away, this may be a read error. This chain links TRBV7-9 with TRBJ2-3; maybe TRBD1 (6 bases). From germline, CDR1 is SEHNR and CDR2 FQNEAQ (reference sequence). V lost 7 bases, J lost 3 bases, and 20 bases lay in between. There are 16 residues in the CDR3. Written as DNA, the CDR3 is TGTGCCAGCACCTATGGGACACCTAAGGGGACAGATACGCAGTATTTT. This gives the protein CASTYGTPKGTDTQYF. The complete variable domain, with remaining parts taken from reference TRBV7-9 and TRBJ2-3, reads DTGVSQNPRHKITKRGQNVTFRCDPISEHNRLYWYRQTLGQGPEFLTYFQNEAQLEKSRLLSDRFSAERPKGSFSTLEIQRTEQGDSAMYLCASTYGTPKGTDTQYFGPGTRLTVL.

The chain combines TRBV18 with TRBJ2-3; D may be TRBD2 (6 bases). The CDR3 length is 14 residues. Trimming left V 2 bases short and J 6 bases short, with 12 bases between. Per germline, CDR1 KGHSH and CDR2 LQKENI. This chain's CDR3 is CASSPIRERDTQYF. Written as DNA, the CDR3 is TGTGCCAGCTCACCAATTCGGGAGCGTGATACGCAGTATTTT. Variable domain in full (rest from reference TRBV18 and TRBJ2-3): NAGVMQNPRHLVRRRGQEARLRCSPMKGHSHVYWYRQLPEEGLKFMVYLQKENIIDESGMPKERFSAEFPKEGPSILRIQQVVRGDSAAYFCASSPIRERDTQYFGPGTRLTVL.

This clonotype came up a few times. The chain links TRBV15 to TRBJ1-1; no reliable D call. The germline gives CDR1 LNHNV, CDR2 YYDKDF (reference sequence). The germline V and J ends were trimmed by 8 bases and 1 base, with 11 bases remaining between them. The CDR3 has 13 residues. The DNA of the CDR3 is TGTGCCACCGCGAGTTCCAGGAACACTGAAGCTTTCTTT. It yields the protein CATASSRNTEAFF.